This T cell receptor (beta chain) is from a study of cytomegalovirus exposure and HLA in healthy donors. General study findings and limits: HLA alleles showed associations with some 17,000 TCR beta sequences in a later analysis, at a 0.05 false discovery rate.

Remarks on this clone: Its antigen remains unknown.

The PCR made use of 60 Vbeta and 13 Jbeta primers. TCRdb's table, derived via immunoSEQ multiplex PCR, lists solely in-frame clones and lacks some. The sample consists of 200,000 to 250,000 clones, about 83% of them appearing once. Trimming left V 4 bases short and J 3 bases short, with 13 bases between. Germline values: CDR1 LNHNV, CDR2 YYDKDF (reference sequence). The CDR3 runs 15 residues. This chain links TRBV15 with TRBJ1-5; perhaps TRBD1 as D (6 bases). The sample was PBMCs. This TCR was recovered from a man in his forties in good health and CMV-seronegative. CDR3 sequence: CATSIIQGFNQPQHF. CDR3 DNA: TGTGCCACCAGCATAATACAGGGATTCAATCAGCCCCAGCATTTT.